This T cell receptor (beta chain) appears in the sequencing data of a study of T cell changes during pregnancy in multiple sclerosis. V was clipped by 0 bases and J by 2 bases; unmatched bases: 6. The CDR3 runs to 17 residues. Germline CDR1 and CDR2: SGHRS and YFSETQ. Produced via immunoSEQ multiplex PCR; TCRdb's table is partial and in-frame only. This table has about 52,000 clones, over 85% appearing once. The input for sequencing was CD4+ T cells from peripheral blood mononuclear cells, taken before pregnancy. V usage is TRBV5-1 and J usage is TRBJ2-5, with 11 bases identical to TRBD2. The TCR originated in a female donor with multiple sclerosis, enrolled in a pregnancy study. CDR3 amino acids: CASSLVAGGRGQETQYF. The DNA for the CDR3 is TGCGCCAGCAGCTTGGTAGCGGGGGGGCGTGGTCAAGAGACCCAGTACTTC.